This TCR beta chain stems from a study of cytomegalovirus exposure and HLA in healthy donors. Notes on the study in general: Published work reported that the classifier diagnosed cytomegalovirus status with high specificity and sensitivity. In a later analysis, TCR association rates varied by HLA locus: DRB1 most, HLA-C fewest. Later analysis identified a missense DCLRE1C variant that was linked to TCR beta V- and J-gene trimming. Altogether, 164 TCR beta chains were recorded as cytomegalovirus-associated.

Germline CDR1 LGHNT, CDR2 FRNRAP. Losses at the gene ends were 5 bases for V and 3 bases for J; bases not matched to a gene: 6. The CDR3 runs 16 residues. In regard to this clone: Antigen: not known.

A multiplex PCR was run with 60 Vbeta primers and 13 Jbeta primers. Profiling relied on immunoSEQ multiplex PCR, and the TCRdb table lists in-frame clones only, not all of them. The sample shows more than 100,000 clones, around 82% of them seen only once. V is TRBV12-5 and J is TRBJ1-3; TRBD1 aligns across 11 bases. The clonotype originates from a woman younger than 35 in good health and CMV-seropositive. The specimen sequenced was PBMCs. The CDR3 sequence is CASGLGQGEFGNTIYF. CDR3 DNA sequence: TGTGCTAGTGGTCTGGGACAGGGGGAGTTTGGAAACACCATATATTTT.